One sample yielded the 30 T cell receptor beta chains listed below, sequenced in a study of T cells in localized non-small cell lung cancer. Using immunoSEQ multiplex PCR, the repertoire was profiled, and TCRdb retains in-frame clones only, with some absent. This table holds 30,000 to 35,000 clones, roughly 93% found once. The input for sequencing was peripheral blood, taken before any cancer treatment. The receptors come from a female donor over 55 with stage I lung adenocarcinoma.

This chain connects TRBV2 to TRBJ1-5; D unclear. Per the germline V gene, CDR1 is SNHLY and CDR2 is FYNNEI. V dropped 0 bases and J dropped 6 bases, with 3 bases sitting between them. There are 12 residues in the CDR3. The CDR3 nucleotides read TGTGCCAGCAGTGAAGCAGGTCAGCCCCAGCATTTT. Its protein product is CASSEAGQPQHF.

The chain combines TRBV30 with TRBJ1-2; D not resolved. Germline V lookup: CDR1 GTSNPN, CDR2 SVGIG (reference sequence). The CDR3 loop spans 12 amino acids. V lost 4 bases and J lost 7, with 13 bases in between. As DNA, the CDR3 is TGTGCCTGGACCATTCGCTCGGGTGGCTACACCTTC. Translation: CAWTIRSGGYTF.

The chain uses TRBV28 and TRBJ1-5, with a possible D match to TRBD1 (6 bases). With 5 bases removed from V and 4 bases from J, the gap between germline ends came to 15 bases. CDR3 length equals 15 residues. Germline-derived CDR1 and CDR2 are MDHEN and SYDVKM. CDR3 protein: CASSRPSRGNQPQHF. The CDR3 bases are TGTGCCAGCAGTCGCCCCTCCAGGGGTAATCAGCCCCAGCATTTT. The full variable domain, its missing parts supplied by reference TRBV28 and TRBJ1-5, is DVKVTQSSRYLVKRTGEKVFLECVQDMDHENMFWYRQDPGLGLRLIYFSYDVKMKEKGDIPEGYSVSREKKERFSLILESASTNQTSMYLCASSRPSRGNQPQHFGDGTRLSIL.

V gene TRBV7-7 combines with J gene TRBJ2-5, with 7 bases aligning to TRBD1. V lost 5 bases and J lost 3; bases outside the gene matches: 6. This CDR3 region has 14 residues. The germline gives CDR1 SSHAT, CDR2 FNYEAQ (reference sequence). CDR3 residues: CASSRDSSKETQYF. The CDR3 region has the DNA TGTGCCAGCAGCCGGGACAGTAGCAAAGAGACCCAGTACTTC.

The table lists this clone with a count of one. The J gene is TRBJ2-1, the V gene TRBV7-3, with D possibly being TRBD1 (6 bases). CDR1 is SGHTA and CDR2 is FQGTGA in the germline V gene. Trimming cost V 4 bases and J 6 bases, with 10 bases left between them. CDR3 length: 13 residues. The CDR3 sequence: CASSYRDLNEQFF. CDR3 in DNA: TGTGCCAGCAGCTACAGGGATCTCAATGAGCAGTTCTTC.

The rearrangement joins TRBV28 to TRBJ2-3; TRBD1 matches at 7 bases. The CDR3 has 19 amino acids. Germline CDR1 reads MDHEN; CDR2 reads SYDVKM. Trimming cost V 2 bases and J 7 bases; bases outside gene matches: 21. The CDR3 sequence: CASSLRSQWGQRSRNTQYF. CDR3 DNA: TGTGCCAGCAGTTTACGTTCTCAGTGGGGACAGCGGAGCCGGAATACGCAGTATTTT.

The chain has TRBV30 and TRBJ2-7, with 9 bases matching TRBD1. Germline V gives CDR1 GTSNPN, CDR2 SVGIG (reference sequence). The J segment lost 6 bases and the V segment lost 3 bases, leaving 15 bases of the junction unmatched. CDR3 length: 16 amino acids. The chain's CDR3 is CAWSVGGTGRHSEQYV. The CDR3 DNA is TGTGCCTGGAGCGTTGGAGGGACAGGGAGACACAGCGAGCAGTACGTC.

V gene TRBV6-5 combines with J gene TRBJ1-2; TRBD1 aligns across 9 bases. Germline V gene lookup returns CDR1 MNHEY and CDR2 SVGAGI. Trimming cost V 10 bases and J 1 base; bases outside gene matches: 10. The length of the CDR3 is 15 residues. CDR3: CATALGQGRNYGYTF. The CDR3 DNA follows: TGTGCCACGGCCCTCGGACAGGGGCGTAACTATGGCTACACCTTC.

CDR3 protein: CASSQMEGGSYEQYF. The CDR3 nucleotides are TGTGCCAGCAGCCAAATGGAGGGTGGCAGTTACGAGCAGTACTTC. The chain is built from TRBV14 and TRBJ2-7, with D tentatively TRBD2 (6 bases). The germline gives CDR1 SGHDN, CDR2 FVKESK. This CDR3 comprises 15 residues. Trimming cost V 2 bases and J 4 bases, with 15 bases left between them.

The V gene is TRBV6-5, the J gene TRBJ2-1; weak D call: TRBD2 (6 bases). Germline V gives CDR1 MNHEY, CDR2 SVGAGI. The CDR3 contains 12 residues. With 7 bases removed from V and 6 bases from J, the gap between germline ends came to 10 bases. The CDR3 spells CASTSGGNEQFF. CDR3 DNA sequence: TGTGCCAGCACGTCCGGGGGCAATGAGCAGTTCTTC.

Concerning this clone itself: One end of the junction does not line up with germline, which may come from a read error. In DNA form, the CDR3 reads TGTGCCAGCAGTGAATTAACGCGGGACAGAGCCCTGGATTTT. This encodes CASSELTRDRALDF. The rearrangement links TRBV25-1 to TRBJ1-3, with 7 bases matching TRBD1. The CDR3 totals 14 residues. CDR1 MGHDK and CDR2 SYGVNS come from the germline V gene.

This chain connects TRBV10-2 to TRBJ1-2, with 8 bases that match TRBD1. CDR1 is WSHSY, CDR2 SAAADI, per germline. The CDR3 spans 13 residues. Trimming removed 3 bases from V and 8 bases from J; junction bases left unmatched: 5. The CDR3 loop reads CASSEQGVYGYTF. The CDR3 nucleotides read TGCGCCAGCAGTGAACAGGGGGTGTACGGCTACACCTTC.

The rearrangement links TRBV6-5 to TRBJ2-3; TRBD2 matches 14 bases. V shed 6 bases, J shed 9 bases, and the junction held 5 bases outside the gene matches. Per germline, CDR1 MNHEY and CDR2 SVGAGI. The CDR3 is 14 residues long. CDR3 amino acids: CASRTSGGVDTQYF. CDR3 DNA: TGTGCCAGCAGGACTAGCGGGGGGGTGGACACGCAGTATTTT.

The CDR3 spells CAISDIGSEAFF. The CDR3 DNA reads as TGTGCCATCAGTGATATAGGGTCTGAAGCTTTCTTT. J is TRBJ1-1 and V is TRBV10-3; D gene uncertain. The CDR3 has 12 residues. Trimming shortened V by 3 bases and J by 6 bases, and 8 bases separated the two germline ends. From germline, CDR1 is ENHRY and CDR2 SYGVKD.

V and J are TRBV18 and TRBJ1-3, with D possibly matching TRBD1 (6 bases). Trimming took 3 bases from V and 1 from J, leaving 19 bases between them. The CDR3 sequence is 18 residues long. Germline V gene lookup returns CDR1 KGHSH and CDR2 LQKENI. Written as DNA, the CDR3 is TGTGCCAGCTCACCTTCCCCCTTATCAGGGGAATCTGGAAACACCATATATTTT. This sequence encodes CASSPSPLSGESGNTIYF.

The V and J genes are TRBV28 and TRBJ2-1; maybe TRBD1 (6 bases). V was trimmed by 2 bases and J by 6 bases, leaving 11 bases between them. CDR1 MDHEN and CDR2 SYDVKM come from the germline V gene. This CDR3 is 14 amino acids long. The CDR3 reads CASSLRQGLNEQFF. The DNA of the CDR3 is TGTGCCAGCAGTTTAAGGCAGGGGCTCAATGAGCAGTTCTTC. The full variable domain, in which reference TRBV28 and TRBJ2-1 provide the parts outside the CDR3, is DVKVTQSSRYLVKRTGEKVFLECVQDMDHENMFWYRQDPGLGLRLIYFSYDVKMKEKGDIPEGYSVSREKKERFSLILESASTNQTSMYLCASSLRQGLNEQFFGPGTRLTVL.

With respect to this clone: The junction departs from the called germline gene at one end, perhaps through a read error. The V gene is TRBV29-1, the J gene TRBJ2-5; possibly TRBD1 or TRBD2 for D (5 bases each). The CDR3 totals 12 residues. The germline V gene encodes CDR1 SQVTM and CDR2 ANQGSEA. CDR3 DNA sequence: TGCAGCGTAGAAGGGACGGGCGTGACCCAGTACTTC. This encodes CSVEGTGVTQYF.

This chain joins TRBV4-2 and TRBJ2-3; TRBD2 agrees at 7 bases. The CDR3 consists of 16 residues. Per germline, CDR1 LGHNA and CDR2 YNFKEQ. Unmatched junction bases numbered 6, after V lost 1 base and J lost 2 bases. CDR3 protein: CASSQGTGGYTDTQYF. For the CDR3, the DNA is TGTGCCAGCAGCCAAGGTACGGGAGGTTACACAGATACGCAGTATTTT.

This clone was counted a few times. This chain links TRBV7-2 with TRBJ2-4; D may match TRBD1 or TRBD2 (5 bases each). Per germline, CDR1 SGHTA and CDR2 FQGNSA. V gave up 5 bases and J gave up 7 bases, with 15 bases separating them. The CDR3 has 14 amino acids. In nucleotides, the CDR3 is TGTGCCAGCAGCCCAACCGGGACGGGGAACATTCAGTACTTC. This encodes CASSPTGTGNIQYF.

This clone showed up just once. The V call is TRBV7-2, the J call TRBJ1-2; 9 nucleotides agree with TRBD1. V lost 5 bases and J lost 8; bases outside the gene matches: 12. Germline CDR1 reads SGHTA; CDR2 reads FQGNSA. This CDR3 is 15 amino acids long. CDR3 in DNA: TGTGCCAGCAGCACCTCGGACAGGGGCGCGGTGGGCTACACCTTC. It codes for CASSTSDRGAVGYTF.

This clone was detected once. This chain connects TRBV28 to TRBJ1-1; D is unresolved. Trimming cost V 4 bases and J 9 bases, with 12 bases left between them. The CDR3 has 12 residues. Per the germline V gene, CDR1 is MDHEN and CDR2 is SYDVKM. CDR3 DNA sequence: TGTGCCAGCAGTTCGGGCCCAGGCCAAGCTTTCTTT. This encodes CASSSGPGQAFF.

The chain links TRBV11-2 to TRBJ1-1; D is uncertain. CDR3 size: 14 residues. Germline loops: CDR1 SGHAT, CDR2 FQNNGV. V lost 1 base and J 0 bases, leaving 6 bases between the germline ends. DNA of the CDR3: TGTGCCAGCAGCTTAGGGGGAATGAACACTGAAGCTTTCTTT. Amino acid sequence: CASSLGGMNTEAFF.

The J gene is TRBJ1-2, the V gene TRBV6-5; 9 nucleotides match TRBD1. Germline V gene data show CDR1 as MNHEY and CDR2 as SVGAGI. The CDR3 consists of 15 residues. The V and J ends lost 6 bases and 6 bases, in that order; junction bases with no gene match: 11. The CDR3 region is CASRATGGGRDGYTF. The DNA for the CDR3 is TGTGCCAGCAGGGCGACAGGGGGAGGAAGGGATGGCTACACCTTC.

This chain joins TRBV25-1 and TRBJ2-7; a weak D match, TRBD1 (6 bases). The CDR3 covers 14 residues. CDR1 is MGHDK, CDR2 SYGVNS, per germline. V lost 1 base, J lost 9 bases, and 16 bases lay in between. Here the CDR3 DNA reads TGTGCCAGCAGTGAATTACAGGGTCGTTCTAGGCAGTACTTC. Protein sequence: CASSELQGRSRQYF.

The count of this clone is one. V gene TRBV9 combines with J gene TRBJ1-4; tentative D call: TRBD1 (5 bases). Germline assignment: CDR1 SGDLS and CDR2 YYNGEE. The CDR3 is 15 amino acids. Trimming cost V 4 bases and J 8 bases, with 18 bases left between them. CDR3 residues: CASSQTEGSREKLFF. CDR3 bases: TGTGCCAGCAGCCAGACAGAAGGCTCTAGGGAAAAACTGTTTTTT.

The rearrangement links TRBV7-8 to TRBJ1-1, with 7 nucleotides matching TRBD1. V lost 2 bases, J lost 6 bases, and 9 bases stayed unmatched. Germline V CDR1 and CDR2: SGHVS, FQNEAQ. This CDR3 is built from 15 residues. In DNA form, the CDR3 reads TGTGCCAGCAGCTTAAATAACCAGGGGGTCGCTGAAGCTTTCTTT. It specifies CASSLNNQGVAEAFF.

The chain recombines TRBV4-1 with TRBJ2-7; D is unclear. Germline CDR1 reads MGHRA; CDR2 reads YSYEKL. V was cut by 4 bases and J by 0 bases, with 4 bases left in between. This CDR3 has 12 residues. This CDR3 reads CASSPNSYEQYF. CDR3 in DNA: TGCGCCAGCAGCCCCAACTCCTACGAGCAGTACTTC.

The chain has TRBV5-4 and TRBJ1-1, with 7 positions matching TRBD1. Germline assignment: CDR1 SGHNT and CDR2 YYREEE (reference sequence). The CDR3 is made up of 13 amino acids. The V and J ends lost 4 bases and 11 bases, in that order; junction bases with no gene match: 11. Here the CDR3 reads CASSRGDRVGAFF. As DNA, the CDR3 is TGTGCCAGCAGCCGAGGCGACAGGGTTGGGGCTTTCTTT.

The chain links TRBV4-3 to TRBJ1-4; tentatively, D is TRBD1 (5 bases). V shed 0 bases and J shed 6 bases, with 11 bases lying between them. The CDR3 length is 15 residues. The germline V gene encodes CDR1 LGHNA and CDR2 YSLEER. In DNA form, the CDR3 reads TGCGCCAGCAGCCAAGAATCGGGGACTGATGAAAAACTGTTTTTT. This codes for CASSQESGTDEKLFF.

The chain joins TRBV7-2 to TRBJ1-1, with TRBD1 matching over 7 bases. Looked up from germline, CDR1 is SGHTA and CDR2 is FQGNSA. CDR3 length equals 15 residues. The ends lost 4 bases at V and 2 bases at J; junction bases unmatched: 7. The chain's CDR3 is CASSSVGTANTEAFF. CDR3 DNA sequence: TGTGCCAGCAGCTCGGTAGGGACAGCTAACACTGAAGCTTTCTTT.